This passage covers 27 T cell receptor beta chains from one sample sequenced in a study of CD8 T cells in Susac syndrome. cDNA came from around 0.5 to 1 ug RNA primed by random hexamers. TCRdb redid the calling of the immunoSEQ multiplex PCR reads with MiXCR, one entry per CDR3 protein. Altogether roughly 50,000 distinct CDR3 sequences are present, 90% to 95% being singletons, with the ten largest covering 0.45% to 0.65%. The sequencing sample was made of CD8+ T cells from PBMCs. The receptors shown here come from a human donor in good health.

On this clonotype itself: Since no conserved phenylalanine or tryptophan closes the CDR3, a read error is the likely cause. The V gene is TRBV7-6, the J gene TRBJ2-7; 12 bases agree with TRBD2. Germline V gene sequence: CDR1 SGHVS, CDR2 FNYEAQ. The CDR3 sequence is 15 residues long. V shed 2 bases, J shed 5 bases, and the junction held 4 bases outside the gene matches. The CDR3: CASSLLAGGPHEQYL. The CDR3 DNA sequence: TGTGCCAGCAGCTTACTAGCGGGAGGGCCCCACGAGCAGTACCTC.

The CDR3 loop is CASSPLIPSGANYNEQFF. The CDR3 DNA is TGTGCCAGCTCACCCCTAATTCCCAGCGGAGCAAACTACAATGAGCAGTTCTTC. The chain links TRBV18 to TRBJ2-1; the D gene is possibly TRBD2 (5 bases). CDR1 and CDR2 (germline): KGHSH, LQKENI. V lost 3 bases and J lost 3, with 21 bases in between. The CDR3 is 18 amino acids.

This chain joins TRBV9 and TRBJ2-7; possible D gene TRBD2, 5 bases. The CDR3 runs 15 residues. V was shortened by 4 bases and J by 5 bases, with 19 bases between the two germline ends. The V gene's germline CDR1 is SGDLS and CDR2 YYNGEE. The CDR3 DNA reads TGTGCCAGCAGCCCCCCCCTTGGAGGCCTCCACGAGCAGTACTTC. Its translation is CASSPPLGGLHEQYF.

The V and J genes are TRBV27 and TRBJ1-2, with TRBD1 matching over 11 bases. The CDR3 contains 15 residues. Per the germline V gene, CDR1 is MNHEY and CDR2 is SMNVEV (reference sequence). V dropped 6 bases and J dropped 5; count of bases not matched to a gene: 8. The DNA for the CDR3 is TGTGCCAGCAGCCCTGGACAGGGGGCAGGGTATGGCTACACCTTC. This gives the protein CASSPGQGAGYGYTF.

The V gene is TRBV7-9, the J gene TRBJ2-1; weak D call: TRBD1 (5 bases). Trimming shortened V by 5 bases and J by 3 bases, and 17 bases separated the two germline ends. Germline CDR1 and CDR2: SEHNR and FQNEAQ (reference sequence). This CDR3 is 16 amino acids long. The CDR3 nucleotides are TGTGCCAGCAGCCCCGGATTAGGACAAAACTACAATGAGCAGTTCTTC. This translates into CASSPGLGQNYNEQFF.

CDR3 coding DNA: TGTGCCAGCAGCCAAGCTTTCAGGGACACATACGAGCAGTACTTC. It translates to CASSQAFRDTYEQYF. The rearrangement joins TRBV4-2 to TRBJ2-7; maybe TRBD1 (6 bases). CDR3 size: 15 residues. Per germline, CDR1 LGHNA and CDR2 YNFKEQ. V was clipped by 1 base and J by 4 bases, with 14 bases between them.

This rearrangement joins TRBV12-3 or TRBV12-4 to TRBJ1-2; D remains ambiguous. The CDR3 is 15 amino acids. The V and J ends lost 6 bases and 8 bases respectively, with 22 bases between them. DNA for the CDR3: TGTGCCAGCAGCCAGAGGGATCTCGGCGGGAACGGCTACACCTTC. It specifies CASSQRDLGGNGYTF.

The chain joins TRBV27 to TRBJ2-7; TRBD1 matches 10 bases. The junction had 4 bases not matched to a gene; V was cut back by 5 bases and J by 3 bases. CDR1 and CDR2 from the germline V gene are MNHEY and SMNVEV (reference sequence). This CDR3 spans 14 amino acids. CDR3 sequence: CASSPTGGFYEQYF. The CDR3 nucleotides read TGTGCCAGCAGTCCGACAGGGGGCTTCTACGAGCAGTACTTC.

This chain's CDR3 is CASSLNRGMNTEAFF. The DNA of the CDR3 is TGCGCCAGCAGCCTTAACAGGGGAATGAACACTGAAGCTTTCTTT. The J gene is TRBJ1-1, the V gene TRBV4-1; 7 bases agree with TRBD1. CDR1 is MGHRA and CDR2 is YSYEKL in the germline V gene. With V trimmed by 4 bases and J by 0 bases, 5 bases remained unmatched. The CDR3 spans 15 residues.

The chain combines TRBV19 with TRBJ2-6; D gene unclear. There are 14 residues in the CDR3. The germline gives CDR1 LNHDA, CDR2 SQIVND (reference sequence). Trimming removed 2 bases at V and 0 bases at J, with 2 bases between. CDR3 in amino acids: CASSISSGANVLTF. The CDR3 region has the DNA TGTGCCAGTAGTATAAGCTCTGGGGCCAACGTCCTGACTTTC.

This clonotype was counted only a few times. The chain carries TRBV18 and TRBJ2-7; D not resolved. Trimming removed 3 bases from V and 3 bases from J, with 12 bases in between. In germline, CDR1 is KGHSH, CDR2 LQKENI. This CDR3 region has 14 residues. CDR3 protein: CASSPQENSYEQYF. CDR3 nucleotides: TGTGCCAGCTCACCTCAGGAAAACAGCTACGAGCAGTACTTC.

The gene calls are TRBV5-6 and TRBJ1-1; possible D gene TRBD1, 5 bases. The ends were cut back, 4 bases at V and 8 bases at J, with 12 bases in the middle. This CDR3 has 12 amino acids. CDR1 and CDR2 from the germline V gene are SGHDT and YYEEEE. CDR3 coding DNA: TGTGCCAGCAGCGCCGGGACGCCAGAAGCTTTCTTT. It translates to CASSAGTPEAFF.

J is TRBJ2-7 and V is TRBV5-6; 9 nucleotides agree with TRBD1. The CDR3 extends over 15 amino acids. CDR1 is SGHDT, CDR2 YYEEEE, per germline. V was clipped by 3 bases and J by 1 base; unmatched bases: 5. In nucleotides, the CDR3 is TGTGCCAGCAGCTCGGAGGGACAGGGATCCTACGAGCAGTACTTC. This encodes CASSSEGQGSYEQYF.

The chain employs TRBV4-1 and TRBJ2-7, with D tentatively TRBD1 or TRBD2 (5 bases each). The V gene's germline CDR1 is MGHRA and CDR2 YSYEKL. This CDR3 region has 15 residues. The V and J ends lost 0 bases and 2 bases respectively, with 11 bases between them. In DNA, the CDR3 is TGCGCCAGCAGCCAAGACCCCCGGGGACCCTACGAGCAGTACTTC. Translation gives CASSQDPRGPYEQYF.

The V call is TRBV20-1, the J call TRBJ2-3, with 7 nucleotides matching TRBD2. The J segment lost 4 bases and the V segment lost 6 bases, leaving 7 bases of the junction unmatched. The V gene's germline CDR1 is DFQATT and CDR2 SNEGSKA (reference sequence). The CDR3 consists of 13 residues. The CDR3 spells CSAVGRTSDTQYF. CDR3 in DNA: TGCAGTGCCGTCGGGAGGACCTCAGATACGCAGTATTTT.

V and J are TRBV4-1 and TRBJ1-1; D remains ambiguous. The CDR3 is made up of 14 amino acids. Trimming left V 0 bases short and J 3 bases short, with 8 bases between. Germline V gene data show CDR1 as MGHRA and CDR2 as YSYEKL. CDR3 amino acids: CASSQDPRYTEAFF. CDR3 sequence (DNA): TGCGCCAGCAGCCAAGATCCCAGATACACTGAAGCTTTCTTT.

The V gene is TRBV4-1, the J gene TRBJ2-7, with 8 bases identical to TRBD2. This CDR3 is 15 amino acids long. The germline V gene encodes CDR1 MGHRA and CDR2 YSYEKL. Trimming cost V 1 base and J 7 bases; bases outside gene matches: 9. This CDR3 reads CASSQVRGGGREQYF. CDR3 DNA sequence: TGCGCCAGCAGCCAAGTCCGGGGGGGAGGACGAGAGCAGTACTTC.

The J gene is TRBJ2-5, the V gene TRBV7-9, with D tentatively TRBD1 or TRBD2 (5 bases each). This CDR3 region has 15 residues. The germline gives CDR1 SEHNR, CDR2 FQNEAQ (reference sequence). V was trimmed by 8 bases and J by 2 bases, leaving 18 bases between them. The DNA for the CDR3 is TGTGCCAGCCGCCTGGGGCAGGAGGTGCAAGAGACCCAGTACTTC. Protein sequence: CASRLGQEVQETQYF.

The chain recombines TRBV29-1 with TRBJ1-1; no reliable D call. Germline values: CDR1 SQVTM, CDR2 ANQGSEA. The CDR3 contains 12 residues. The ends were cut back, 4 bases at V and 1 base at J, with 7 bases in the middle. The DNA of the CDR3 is TGCAGCGTTGTAGCGGGGAACACTGAAGCTTTCTTT. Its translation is CSVVAGNTEAFF. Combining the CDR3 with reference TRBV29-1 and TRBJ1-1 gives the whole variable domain SAVISQKPSRDICQRGTSLTIQCQVDSQVTMMFWYRQQPGQSLTLIATANQGSEATYESGFVIDKFPISRPNLTFSTLTVSNMSPEDSSIYLCSVVAGNTEAFFGQGTRLTVV.

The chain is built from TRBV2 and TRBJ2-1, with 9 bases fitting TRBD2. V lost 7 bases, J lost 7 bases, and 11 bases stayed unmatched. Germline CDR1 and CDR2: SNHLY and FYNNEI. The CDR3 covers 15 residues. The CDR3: CASMRGTSRGNEQFF. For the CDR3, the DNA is TGTGCCAGCATGAGGGGGACTAGCCGAGGGAATGAGCAGTTCTTC.

The CDR3 loop reads CASSEALGLSEQYF. CDR3 DNA: TGTGCCAGCAGTGAAGCGCTCGGACTGTCCGAGCAGTACTTC. The chain uses TRBV6-1 and TRBJ2-7; D possibly corresponds to TRBD2 (5 bases). There are 14 residues in the CDR3. V lost 0 bases and J lost 6, with 12 bases in between. Per the germline V gene, CDR1 is MNHNS and CDR2 is SASEGT.

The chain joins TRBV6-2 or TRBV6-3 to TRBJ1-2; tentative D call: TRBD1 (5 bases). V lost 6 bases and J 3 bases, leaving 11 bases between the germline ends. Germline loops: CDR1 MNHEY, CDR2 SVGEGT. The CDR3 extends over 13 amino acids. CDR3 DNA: TGTGCCAGCAGCGACAGCTCACACTATGGCTACACCTTC. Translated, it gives CASSDSSHYGYTF.

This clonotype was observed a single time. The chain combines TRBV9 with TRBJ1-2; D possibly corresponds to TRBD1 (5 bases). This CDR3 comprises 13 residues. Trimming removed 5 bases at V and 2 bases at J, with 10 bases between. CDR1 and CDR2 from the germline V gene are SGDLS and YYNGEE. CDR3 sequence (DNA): TGTGCCAGCAGGGGGACGGGGAACTATGGCTACACCTTC. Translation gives CASRGTGNYGYTF.

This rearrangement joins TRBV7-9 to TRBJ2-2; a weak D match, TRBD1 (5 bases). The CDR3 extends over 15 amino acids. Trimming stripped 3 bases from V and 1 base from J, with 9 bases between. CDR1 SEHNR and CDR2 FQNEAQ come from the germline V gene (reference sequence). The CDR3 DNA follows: TGTGCCAGCAGCTTCGGCCAGGGGAACACCGGGGAGCTGTTTTTT. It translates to CASSFGQGNTGELFF.

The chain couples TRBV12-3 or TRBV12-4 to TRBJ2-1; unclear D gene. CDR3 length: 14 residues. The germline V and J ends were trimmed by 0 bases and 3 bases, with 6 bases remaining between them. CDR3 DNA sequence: TGTGCCAGCAGTTTAGCGACCATCTACAATGAGCAGTTCTTC. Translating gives CASSLATIYNEQFF.

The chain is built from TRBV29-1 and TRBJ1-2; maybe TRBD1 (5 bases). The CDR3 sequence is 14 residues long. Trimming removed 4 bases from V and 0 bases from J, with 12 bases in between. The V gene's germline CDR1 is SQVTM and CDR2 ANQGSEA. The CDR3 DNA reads TGCAGCGTTGGTCGGGGGAGTTCTAACTATGGCTACACCTTC. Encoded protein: CSVGRGSSNYGYTF.

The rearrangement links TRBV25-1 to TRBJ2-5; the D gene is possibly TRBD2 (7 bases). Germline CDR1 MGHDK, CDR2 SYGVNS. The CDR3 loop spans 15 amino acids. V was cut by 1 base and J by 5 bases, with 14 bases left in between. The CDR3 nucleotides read TGTGCCAGCAGTGAATGGGGGGGCATCGGGGAGACCCAGTACTTC. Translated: CASSEWGGIGETQYF.